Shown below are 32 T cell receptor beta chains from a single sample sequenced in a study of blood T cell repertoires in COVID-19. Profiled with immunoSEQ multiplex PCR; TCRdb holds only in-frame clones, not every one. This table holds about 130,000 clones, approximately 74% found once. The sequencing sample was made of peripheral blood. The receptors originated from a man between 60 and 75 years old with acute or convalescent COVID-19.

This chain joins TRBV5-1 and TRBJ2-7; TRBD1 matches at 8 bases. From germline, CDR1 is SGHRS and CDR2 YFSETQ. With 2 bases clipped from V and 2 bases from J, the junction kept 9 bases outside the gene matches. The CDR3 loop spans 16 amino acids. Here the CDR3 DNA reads TGCGCCAGCAGCTTCGGGACACAGGGGGGAACCTACGAGCAGTACTTC. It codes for CASSFGTQGGTYEQYF.

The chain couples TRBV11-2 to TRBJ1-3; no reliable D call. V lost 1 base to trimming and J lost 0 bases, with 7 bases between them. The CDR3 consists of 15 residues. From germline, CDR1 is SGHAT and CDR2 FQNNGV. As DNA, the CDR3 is TGTGCCAGCAGCTTAGGGCGGGCCTCTGGAAACACCATATATTTT. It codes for CASSLGRASGNTIYF.

The chain's CDR3 is CASSLIPDFKGYEQYF. DNA for the CDR3: TGCGCCAGCAGCTTGATACCTGACTTCAAAGGCTACGAGCAGTACTTC. This chain connects TRBV5-1 to TRBJ2-7; no clear D gene. Germline CDR1 reads SGHRS; CDR2 reads YFSETQ. This CDR3 region has 16 residues. The V gene lost 1 base and the J gene lost 3 bases, with 17 bases spanning the gap.

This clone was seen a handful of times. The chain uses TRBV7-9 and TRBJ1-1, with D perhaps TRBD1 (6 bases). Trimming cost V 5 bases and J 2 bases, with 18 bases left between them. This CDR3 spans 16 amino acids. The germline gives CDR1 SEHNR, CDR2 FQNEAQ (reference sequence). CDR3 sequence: CASSQTGKVVNTEAFF. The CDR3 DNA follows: TGTGCCAGCAGCCAGACAGGAAAAGTTGTCAACACTGAAGCTTTCTTT. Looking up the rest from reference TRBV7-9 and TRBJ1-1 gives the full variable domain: DTGVSQNPRHKITKRGQNVTFRCDPISEHNRLYWYRQTLGQGPEFLTYFQNEAQLEKSRLLSDRFSAERPKGSFSTLEIQRTEQGDSAMYLCASSQTGKVVNTEAFFGQGTRLTVV.

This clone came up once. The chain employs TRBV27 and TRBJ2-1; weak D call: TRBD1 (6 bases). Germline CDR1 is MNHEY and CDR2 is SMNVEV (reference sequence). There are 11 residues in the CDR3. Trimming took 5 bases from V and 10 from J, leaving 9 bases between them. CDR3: CASSTTGEQFF. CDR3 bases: TGTGCCAGCAGTACCACAGGGGAGCAGTTCTTC.

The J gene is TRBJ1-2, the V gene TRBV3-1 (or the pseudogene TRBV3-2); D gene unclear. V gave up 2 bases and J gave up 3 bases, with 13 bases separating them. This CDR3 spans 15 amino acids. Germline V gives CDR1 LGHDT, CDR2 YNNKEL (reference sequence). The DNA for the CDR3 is TGTGCCAGCAGCCAAAACCCGGGTGGGTACTATGGCTACACCTTC. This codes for CASSQNPGGYYGYTF.

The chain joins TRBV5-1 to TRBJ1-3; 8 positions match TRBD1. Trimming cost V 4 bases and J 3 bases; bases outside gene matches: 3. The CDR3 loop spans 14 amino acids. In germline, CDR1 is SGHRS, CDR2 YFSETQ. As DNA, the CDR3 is TGCGCCAGCAGCCCACAGGGGGGTGGAAACACCATATATTTT. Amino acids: CASSPQGGGNTIYF. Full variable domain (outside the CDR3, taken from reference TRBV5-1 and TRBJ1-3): KAGVTQTPRYLIKTRGQQVTLSCSPISGHRSVSWYQQTPGQGLQFLFEYFSETQRNKGNFPGRFSGRQFSNSRSEMNVSTLELGDSALYLCASSPQGGGNTIYFGEGSWLTVV.

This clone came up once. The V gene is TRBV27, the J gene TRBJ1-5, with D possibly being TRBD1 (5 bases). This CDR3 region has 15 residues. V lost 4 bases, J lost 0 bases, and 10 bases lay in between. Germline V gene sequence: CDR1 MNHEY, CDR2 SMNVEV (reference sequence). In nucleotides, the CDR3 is TGTGCCAGCAGTTCTCAGGGATATAGCAATCAGCCCCAGCATTTT. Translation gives CASSSQGYSNQPQHF.

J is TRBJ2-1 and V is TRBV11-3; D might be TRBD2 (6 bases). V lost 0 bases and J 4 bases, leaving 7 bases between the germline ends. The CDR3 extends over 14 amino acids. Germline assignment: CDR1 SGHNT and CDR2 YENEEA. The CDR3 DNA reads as TGTGCCAGCAGCTTAGAGGGGGGATACAATGAGCAGTTCTTC. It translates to CASSLEGGYNEQFF.

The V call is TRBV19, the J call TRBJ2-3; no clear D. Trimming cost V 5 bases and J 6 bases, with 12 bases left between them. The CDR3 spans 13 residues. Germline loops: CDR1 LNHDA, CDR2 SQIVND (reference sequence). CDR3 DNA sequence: TGTGCCAGTAGTCCCTTGCCGGTGGATACGCAGTATTTT. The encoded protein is CASSPLPVDTQYF.

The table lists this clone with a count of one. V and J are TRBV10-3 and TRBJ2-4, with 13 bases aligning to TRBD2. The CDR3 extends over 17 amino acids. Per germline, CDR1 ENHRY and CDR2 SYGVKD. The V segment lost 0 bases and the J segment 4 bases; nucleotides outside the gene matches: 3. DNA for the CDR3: TGTGCCATCAGTGAGTCCGAGGGACTAGCGGGAAAAAACATTCAGTACTTC. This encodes CAISESEGLAGKNIQYF.

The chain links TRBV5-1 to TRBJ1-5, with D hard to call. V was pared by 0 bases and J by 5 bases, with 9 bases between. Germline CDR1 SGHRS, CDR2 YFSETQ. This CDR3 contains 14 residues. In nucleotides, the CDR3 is TGCGCCAGCAGCTTGGGAGGGTACGATCAGCCCCAGCATTTT. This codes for CASSLGGYDQPQHF.

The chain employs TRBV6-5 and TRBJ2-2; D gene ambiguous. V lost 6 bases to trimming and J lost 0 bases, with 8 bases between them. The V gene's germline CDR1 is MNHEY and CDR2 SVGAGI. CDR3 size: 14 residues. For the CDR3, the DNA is TGTGCCAGCAGGCCTACTTCGAACACCGGGGAGCTGTTTTTT. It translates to CASRPTSNTGELFF.

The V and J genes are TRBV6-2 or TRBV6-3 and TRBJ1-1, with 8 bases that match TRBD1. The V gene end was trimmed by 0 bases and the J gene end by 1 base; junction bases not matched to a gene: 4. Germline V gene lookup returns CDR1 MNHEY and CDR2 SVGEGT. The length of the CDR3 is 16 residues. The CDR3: CASSYSRTGTNTEAFF. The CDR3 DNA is TGTGCCAGCAGTTACTCTCGGACAGGGACGAACACTGAAGCTTTCTTT.

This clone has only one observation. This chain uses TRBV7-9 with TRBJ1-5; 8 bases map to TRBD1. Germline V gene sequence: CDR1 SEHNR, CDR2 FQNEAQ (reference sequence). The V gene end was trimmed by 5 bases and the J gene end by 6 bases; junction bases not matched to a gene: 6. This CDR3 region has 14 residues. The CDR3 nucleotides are TGTGCCAGCAGCCTCGCTACAGGGGGTCAGCCCCAGCATTTT. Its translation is CASSLATGGQPQHF. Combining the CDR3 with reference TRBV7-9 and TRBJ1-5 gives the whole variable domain DTGVSQNPRHKITKRGQNVTFRCDPISEHNRLYWYRQTLGQGPEFLTYFQNEAQLEKSRLLSDRFSAERPKGSFSTLEIQRTEQGDSAMYLCASSLATGGQPQHFGDGTRLSIL.

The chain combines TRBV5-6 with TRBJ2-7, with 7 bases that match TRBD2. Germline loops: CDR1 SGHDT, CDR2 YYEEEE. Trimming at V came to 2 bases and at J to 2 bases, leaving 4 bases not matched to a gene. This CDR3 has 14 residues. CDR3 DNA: TGTGCCAGCAGCTTCGCTAGCGGCACCTACGAGCAGTACTTC. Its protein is CASSFASGTYEQYF.

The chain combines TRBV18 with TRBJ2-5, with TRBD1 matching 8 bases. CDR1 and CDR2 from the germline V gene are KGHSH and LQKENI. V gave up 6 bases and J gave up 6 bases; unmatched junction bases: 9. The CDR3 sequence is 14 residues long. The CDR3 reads CASSLEQGGKTQYF. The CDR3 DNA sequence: TGTGCCAGCTCGCTGGAACAGGGGGGAAAGACCCAGTACTTC.

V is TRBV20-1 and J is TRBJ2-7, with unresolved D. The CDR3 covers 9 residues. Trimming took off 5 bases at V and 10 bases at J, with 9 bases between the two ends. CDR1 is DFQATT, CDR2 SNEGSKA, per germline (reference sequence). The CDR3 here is CSAYMNQYF. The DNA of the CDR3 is TGCAGTGCTTACATGAACCAGTACTTC.

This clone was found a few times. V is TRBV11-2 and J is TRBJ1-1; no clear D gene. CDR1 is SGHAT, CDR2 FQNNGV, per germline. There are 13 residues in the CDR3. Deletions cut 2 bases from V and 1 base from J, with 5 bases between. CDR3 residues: CASSLYGNTEAFF. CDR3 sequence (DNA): TGTGCCAGCAGCTTATACGGGAACACTGAAGCTTTCTTT.

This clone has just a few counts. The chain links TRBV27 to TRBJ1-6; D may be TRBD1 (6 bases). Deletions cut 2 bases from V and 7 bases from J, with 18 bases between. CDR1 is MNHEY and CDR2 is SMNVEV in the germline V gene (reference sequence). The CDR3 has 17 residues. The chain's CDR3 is CASSLIGPGTQNSPLHF. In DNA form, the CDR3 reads TGTGCCAGCAGTTTAATCGGGCCAGGGACACAAAATTCACCCCTCCACTTT.

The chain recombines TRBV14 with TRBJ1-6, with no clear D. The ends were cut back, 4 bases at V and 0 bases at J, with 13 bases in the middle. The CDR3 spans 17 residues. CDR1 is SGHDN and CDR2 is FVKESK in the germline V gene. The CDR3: CASSLIHGDSYNSPLHF. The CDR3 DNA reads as TGTGCCAGCAGCCTCATACATGGAGACTCCTATAATTCACCCCTCCACTTT.

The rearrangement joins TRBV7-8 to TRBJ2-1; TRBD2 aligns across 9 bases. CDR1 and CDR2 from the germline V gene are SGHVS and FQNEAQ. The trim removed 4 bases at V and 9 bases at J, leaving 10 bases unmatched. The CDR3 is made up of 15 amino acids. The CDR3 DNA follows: TGTGCCAGCAGCTCCGGGACTAGCCTTGGTGGTGAGCAGTTCTTC. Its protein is CASSSGTSLGGEQFF.

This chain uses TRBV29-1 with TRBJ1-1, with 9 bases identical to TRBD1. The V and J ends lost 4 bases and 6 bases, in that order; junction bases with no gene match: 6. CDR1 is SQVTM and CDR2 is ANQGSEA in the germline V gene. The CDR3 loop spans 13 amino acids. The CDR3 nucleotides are TGCAGCGTTGTCGGGGACAGGGTGGCTGAAGCTTTCTTT. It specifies CSVVGDRVAEAFF.

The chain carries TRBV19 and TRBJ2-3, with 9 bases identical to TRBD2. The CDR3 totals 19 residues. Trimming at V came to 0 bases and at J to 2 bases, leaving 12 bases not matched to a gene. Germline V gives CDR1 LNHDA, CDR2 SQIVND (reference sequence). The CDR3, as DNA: TGTGCCAGTAGTATAGAACTCGGGACTAGCAACCCACTCACAGATACGCAGTATTTT. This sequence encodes CASSIELGTSNPLTDTQYF.

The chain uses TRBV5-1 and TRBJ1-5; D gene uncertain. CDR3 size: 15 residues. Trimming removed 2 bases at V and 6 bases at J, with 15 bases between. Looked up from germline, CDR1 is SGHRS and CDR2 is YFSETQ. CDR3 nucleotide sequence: TGCGCCAGCAGCTTAGCGGGAAGCCCTAGTCAGCCCCAGCATTTT. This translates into CASSLAGSPSQPQHF.

CDR3 sequence: CASSDESGSFYGYTF. CDR3 DNA sequence: TGTGCCAGCAGTGACGAAAGCGGCAGCTTCTATGGCTACACCTTC. This chain joins TRBV6-1 and TRBJ1-2; D unresolved. Between the trimmed V and J ends, which lost 3 bases and 4 bases, there was a span of 15 bases. The V gene's germline CDR1 is MNHNS and CDR2 SASEGT. CDR3 length: 15 residues.

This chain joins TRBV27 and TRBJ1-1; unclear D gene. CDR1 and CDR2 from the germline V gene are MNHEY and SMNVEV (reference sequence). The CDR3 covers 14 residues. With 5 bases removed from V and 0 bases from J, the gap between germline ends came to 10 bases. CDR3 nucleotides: TGTGCCAGCAGTGATCAGAAGATGAACACTGAAGCTTTCTTT. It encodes CASSDQKMNTEAFF.

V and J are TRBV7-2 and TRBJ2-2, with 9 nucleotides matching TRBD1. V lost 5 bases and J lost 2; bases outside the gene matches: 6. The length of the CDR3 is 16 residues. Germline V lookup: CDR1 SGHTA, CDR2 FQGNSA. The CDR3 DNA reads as TGTGCCAGCAGCCCAGGGGGACAGGGAAACACCGGGGAGCTGTTTTTT. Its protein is CASSPGGQGNTGELFF.

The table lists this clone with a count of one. The DNA for the CDR3 is TGTGCCACCAGTGATTTTCCAGGGGTTTCAACAGATACGCAGTATTTT. It translates to CATSDFPGVSTDTQYF. The gene calls are TRBV24-1 and TRBJ2-3; perhaps TRBD1 as D (6 bases). This CDR3 is built from 16 residues. Germline lookup yields CDR1 KGHDR and CDR2 SFDVKD. Trimming stripped 1 base from V and 3 bases from J, with 13 bases between.

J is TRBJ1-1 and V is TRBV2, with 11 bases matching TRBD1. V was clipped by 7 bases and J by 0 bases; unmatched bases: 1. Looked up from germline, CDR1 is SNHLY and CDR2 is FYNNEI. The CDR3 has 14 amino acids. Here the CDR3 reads CASMGQGVNTEAFF. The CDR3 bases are TGTGCCAGCATGGGACAGGGGGTGAACACTGAAGCTTTCTTT.

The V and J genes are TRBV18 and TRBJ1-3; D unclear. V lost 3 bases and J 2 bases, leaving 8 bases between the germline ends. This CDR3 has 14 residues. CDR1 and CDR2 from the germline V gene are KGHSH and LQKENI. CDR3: CASSPEATGNTIYF. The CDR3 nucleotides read TGTGCCAGCTCACCTGAGGCTACTGGAAACACCATATATTTT. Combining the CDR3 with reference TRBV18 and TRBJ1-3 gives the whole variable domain NAGVMQNPRHLVRRRGQEARLRCSPMKGHSHVYWYRQLPEEGLKFMVYLQKENIIDESGMPKERFSAEFPKEGPSILRIQQVVRGDSAAYFCASSPEATGNTIYFGEGSWLTVV.

The CDR3 here is CASSRSTPNQPQHF. The CDR3 nucleotides are TGTGCCAGCAGTCGATCGACACCTAATCAGCCCCAGCATTTT. The chain combines TRBV2 with TRBJ1-5; D gene ambiguous. This CDR3 is built from 14 residues. Per the germline V gene, CDR1 is SNHLY and CDR2 is FYNNEI. V lost 5 bases to trimming and J lost 4 bases, with 12 bases between them.